These 17 T cell receptor beta chains originate from one sample sequenced in a study of blood T cell repertoires in COVID-19. TCRdb's table, derived via immunoSEQ multiplex PCR, lists solely in-frame clones and lacks some. The repertoire has 65,000 to 70,000 clones, 85% to 90% of them found once; the top ten carry just under 3%. Source material: peripheral blood. The receptors originated from a man older than 75 with acute or convalescent COVID-19.

The chain recombines TRBV7-9 with TRBJ2-2; D remains unclear. This CDR3 has 12 amino acids. V gave up 2 bases and J gave up 7 bases, with 5 bases separating them. CDR1 and CDR2 (germline): SEHNR, FQNEAQ (reference sequence). Written as DNA, the CDR3 is TGTGCCAGCAGCTTATCCGTCGGGGAGCTGTTTTTT. Its protein is CASSLSVGELFF.

This chain uses TRBV9 with TRBJ2-3; D call uncertain. Trimming stripped 5 bases from V and 0 bases from J, with 7 bases between. CDR1 and CDR2 from the germline V gene are SGDLS and YYNGEE. The CDR3 runs to 13 residues. CDR3 sequence: CASSSSSTDTQYF. The CDR3 DNA sequence: TGTGCCAGCAGTTCCTCTAGCACAGATACGCAGTATTTT.

The rearrangement uses TRBV19 and TRBJ1-5; D is uncertain. V was pared by 5 bases and J by 6 bases, with 11 bases between. CDR3 length: 13 residues. Looked up from germline, CDR1 is LNHDA and CDR2 is SQIVND (reference sequence). The CDR3 bases are TGTGCCAGTAGTGCGCGGGCAGGTCAGCCCCAGCATTTT. Residues: CASSARAGQPQHF.

CDR3 sequence: CASSRDRGYSTNEKLFF. The CDR3 DNA is TGTGCCAGTAGTCGGGACAGGGGCTATTCAACTAATGAAAAACTGTTTTTT. The chain employs TRBV19 and TRBJ1-4, with TRBD1 matching over 10 bases. The CDR3 sequence is 17 residues long. Germline V gene data show CDR1 as LNHDA and CDR2 as SQIVND (reference sequence). V lost 5 bases, J lost 0 bases, and 6 bases stayed unmatched. Drawing the rest from reference TRBV19 and TRBJ1-4, the complete variable domain is DGGITQSPKYLFRKEGQNVTLSCEQNLNHDAMYWYRQDPGQGLRLIYYSQIVNDFQKGDIAEGYSVSREKKESFPLTVTSAQKNPTAFYLCASSRDRGYSTNEKLFFGSGTQLSVL.

The V and J genes are TRBV29-1 and TRBJ2-7, with D possibly being TRBD1 (5 bases). Germline loops: CDR1 SQVTM, CDR2 ANQGSEA. This CDR3 has 16 amino acids. The V and J ends lost 0 bases and 4 bases respectively, with 19 bases between them. For the CDR3, the DNA is TGCAGCGTTGAAGATACCTCAACAGGACACGTATACGAGCAGTACTTC. Translation gives CSVEDTSTGHVYEQYF.

This chain connects TRBV27 to TRBJ2-3, with no clear D. CDR3 length: 17 residues. V gave up 3 bases and J gave up 2 bases, with 18 bases separating them. From germline, CDR1 is MNHEY and CDR2 SMNVEV (reference sequence). CDR3 residues: CASSFFDLPFPTDTQYF. The CDR3 DNA sequence: TGTGCCAGCAGTTTTTTCGACTTACCATTCCCCACAGATACGCAGTATTTT.

CDR3 coding DNA: TGTGCCACCAGTGATTTGGGAGCTGAAGCTTTCTTT. Protein sequence: CATSDLGAEAFF. V is TRBV24-1 and J is TRBJ1-1; no clear D. Germline V gene lookup returns CDR1 KGHDR and CDR2 SFDVKD. This CDR3 region has 12 residues. V was cut by 0 bases and J by 6 bases, with 4 bases left in between.

The table lists this clone with a count of one. The rearrangement links TRBV7-2 to TRBJ2-2; 12 positions agree with TRBD2. J gave up 9 bases and V 2 bases, and 7 bases lay outside the gene matches. Germline lookup yields CDR1 SGHTA and CDR2 FQGNSA. The CDR3 is made up of 16 amino acids. The CDR3 region is CASSLSRLAGEWELFF. CDR3 coding DNA: TGTGCCAGCAGCTTATCCAGACTAGCGGGAGAGTGGGAGCTGTTTTTT. Using reference TRBV7-2 and TRBJ2-2 for the parts outside the CDR3, the full variable domain is GAGVSQSPSNKVTEKGKDVELRCDPISGHTALYWYRQSLGQGLEFLIYFQGNSAPDKSGLPSDRFSAERTGGSVSTLTIQRTQQEDSAVYLCASSLSRLAGEWELFFGEGSRLTVL.

The chain has TRBV3-1 (or the pseudogene TRBV3-2) and TRBJ1-5; 8 nucleotides agree with TRBD1. The germline V gene has CDR1 LGHDT and CDR2 YNNKEL (reference sequence). The CDR3 contains 14 residues. V shed 2 bases, J shed 6 bases, and the junction held 3 bases outside the gene matches. CDR3 amino acids: CASSQQGAGQPQHF. CDR3 nucleotide sequence: TGTGCCAGCAGCCAACAGGGGGCGGGTCAGCCCCAGCATTTT.

This clone was seen a single time. This rearrangement joins TRBV12-5 to TRBJ2-7, with 9 positions matching TRBD1. The CDR3 contains 13 residues. CDR1 is LGHNT, CDR2 FRNRAP, per germline. Trimming removed 5 bases from V and 1 base from J; junction bases left unmatched: 0. The CDR3 DNA follows: TGTGCTAGTGGTGGACAGGGGTCCTACGAGCAGTACTTC. It is translated as CASGGQGSYEQYF. Full variable domain (remainder filled in from reference TRBV12-5 and TRBJ2-7): DARVTQTPRHKVTEMGQEVTMRCQPILGHNTVFWYRQTMMQGLELLAYFRNRAPLDDSGMPKDRFSAEMPDATLATLKIQPSEPRDSAVYFCASGGQGSYEQYFGPGTRLTVT.

The V call is TRBV5-1, the J call TRBJ2-5; 8 nucleotides match TRBD2. J was trimmed by 2 bases and V by 0 bases; bases with no gene match: 3. The CDR3 totals 15 residues. The germline gives CDR1 SGHRS, CDR2 YFSETQ. The CDR3 loop reads CASSLGGGRQETQYF. The CDR3 DNA follows: TGCGCCAGCAGCTTGGGAGGCGGGAGGCAAGAGACCCAGTACTTC.

The chain carries TRBV10-2 and TRBJ2-1; 7 nucleotides line up with TRBD2. Per germline, CDR1 WSHSY and CDR2 SAAADI. The V and J ends lost 3 bases and 9 bases, in that order; junction bases with no gene match: 14. CDR3 length: 16 residues. The CDR3 DNA follows: TGCGCCAGCAGTGATATACTAGCGCCACCCGGGAGTGAGCAGTTCTTC. Protein sequence: CASSDILAPPGSEQFF.

This chain connects TRBV2 to TRBJ2-2; 8 bases align to TRBD1. The CDR3 is 16 amino acids. Germline-derived CDR1 and CDR2 are SNHLY and FYNNEI. V trimming: 2 bases; J trimming: 7 bases; junction bases outside the gene matches: 9. In DNA form, the CDR3 reads TGTGCCAGCAGTGAATATGGCAGGGGGCCTGGCGGGGAGCTGTTTTTT. This sequence encodes CASSEYGRGPGGELFF.

This clone has more than one count but fewer than ten. CDR3: CASSLPLGGEQYF. DNA of the CDR3: TGTGCCAGCAGCCTCCCTCTCGGGGGCGAGCAGTACTTC. The gene calls are TRBV5-6 and TRBJ2-7; D is possibly TRBD2 (6 bases). Trimming took off 4 bases at V and 6 bases at J, with 14 bases between the two ends. The length of the CDR3 is 13 residues. The V gene's germline CDR1 is SGHDT and CDR2 YYEEEE.

The V gene is TRBV27, the J gene TRBJ2-7; 8 bases fit TRBD2. V shed 4 bases, J shed 0 bases, and the junction held 8 bases outside the gene matches. Germline V gives CDR1 MNHEY, CDR2 SMNVEV (reference sequence). The CDR3 contains 16 residues. CDR3 amino acids: CASSSVGLAGSYEQYF. The DNA of the CDR3 is TGTGCCAGCAGTTCCGTGGGTCTAGCGGGCTCCTACGAGCAGTACTTC.

The chain couples TRBV24-1 to TRBJ2-3; a possible D gene is TRBD1 (6 bases). Germline assignment: CDR1 KGHDR and CDR2 SFDVKD. The CDR3 spans 17 residues. Trimming took off 4 bases at V and 0 bases at J, with 16 bases between the two ends. CDR3 region: CATSDSPGHFSTDTQYF. Written as DNA, the CDR3 is TGTGCCACCAGTGACTCCCCGGGACATTTTAGCACAGATACGCAGTATTTT.

The chain uses TRBV10-3 and TRBJ1-5; 7 bases line up with TRBD1. Losses at the gene ends were 4 bases for V and 3 bases for J; bases not matched to a gene: 3. Germline V CDR1 and CDR2: ENHRY, SYGVKD. The length of the CDR3 is 14 residues. The CDR3 here is CAISVDRDNQPQHF. The CDR3 nucleotides read TGTGCCATCAGTGTTGACAGGGACAATCAGCCCCAGCATTTT.